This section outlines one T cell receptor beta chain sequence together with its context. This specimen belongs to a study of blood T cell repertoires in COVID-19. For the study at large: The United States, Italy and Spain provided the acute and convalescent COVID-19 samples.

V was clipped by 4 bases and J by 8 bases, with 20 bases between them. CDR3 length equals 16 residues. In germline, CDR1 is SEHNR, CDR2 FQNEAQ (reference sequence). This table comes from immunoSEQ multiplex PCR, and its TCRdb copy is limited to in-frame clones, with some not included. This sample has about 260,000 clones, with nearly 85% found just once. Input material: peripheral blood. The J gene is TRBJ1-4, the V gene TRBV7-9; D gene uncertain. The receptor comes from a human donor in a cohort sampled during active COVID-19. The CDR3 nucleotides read TGTGCCAGCAGCTCCCGGCAATTGGAAATGCGGGAAAAACTGTTTTTT. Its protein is CASSSRQLEMREKLFF.